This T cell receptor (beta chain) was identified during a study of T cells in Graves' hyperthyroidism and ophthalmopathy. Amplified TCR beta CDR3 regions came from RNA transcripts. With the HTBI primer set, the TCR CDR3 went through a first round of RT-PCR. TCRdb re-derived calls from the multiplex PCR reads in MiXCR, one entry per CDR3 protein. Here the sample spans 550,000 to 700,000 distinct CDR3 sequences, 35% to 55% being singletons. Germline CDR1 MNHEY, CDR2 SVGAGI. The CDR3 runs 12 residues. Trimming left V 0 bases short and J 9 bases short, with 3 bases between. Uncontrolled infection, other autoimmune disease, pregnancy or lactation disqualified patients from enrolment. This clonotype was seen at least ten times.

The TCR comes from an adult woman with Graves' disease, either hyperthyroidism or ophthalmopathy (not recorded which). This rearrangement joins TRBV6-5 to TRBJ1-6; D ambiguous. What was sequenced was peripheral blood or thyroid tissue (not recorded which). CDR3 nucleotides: TGTGCCAGCAGTTACTCTACTTCACCCCTCCACTTT. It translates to CASSYSTSPLHF.